This T cell receptor (beta chain) was found in a study of radiation and T cells in renal cell carcinoma. Study as a whole: Nephrectomy followed 15 Gy stereotactic body radiation by 4 weeks. Study results and limitations: Top tumor clonotypes rose in blood 2 weeks post-radiation, then contracted.

Time point described: baseline pretreatment blood. Noted treatment: 15 Gy SBRT to primary tumor, nephrectomy 4 weeks later. Serial blood draws occurred at baseline and 2 and 4 weeks post-SBRT. Germline values: CDR1 SGHDT, CDR2 YYEEEE. V lost 1 base and J lost 4; bases outside the gene matches: 1. This CDR3 contains 13 residues. With regard to this clone: The antigen is unknown.

Sequencing used immunoSEQ multiplex PCR; TCRdb keeps in-frame clones, though not all of them. The sample shows 120,000 to 150,000 clones, roughly 85% of them seen only once. The chain employs TRBV5-6 and TRBJ2-7; 8 bases align to TRBD1. The sequence was collected from a woman aged 45 to 65 with renal cell carcinoma. The sequenced sample was blood, obtained from a patient whose treatment included radiotherapy and nephrectomy. Here the CDR3 DNA reads TGTGCCAGCAGCTTGCAGGGGGCTTACGAGCAGTACTTC. This gives the protein CASSLQGAYEQYF. Full variable domain (missing parts from reference TRBV5-6 and TRBJ2-7): DAGVTQSPTHLIKTRGQQVTLRCSPKSGHDTVSWYQQALGQGPQFIFQYYEEEERQRGNFPDRFSGHQFPNYSSELNVNALLLGDSALYLCASSLQGAYEQYFGPGTRLTVT.